A single sample gave rise to the 17 T cell receptor beta chains below, sequenced in a study of shared clonotypes between healthy human individuals. Some clones are missing from TCRdb's copy, which holds only in-frame ones; the method was immunoSEQ multiplex PCR. The sample holds over 300,000 clones; roughly 91% are singletons and the top ten take under 20%. The sequencing input was memory CD8+ T cells sorted from blood. Subset of the sample: CD45RO+ cells pooled with CCR7-negative TemRA cells. These receptor sequences come from a man between 18 and 35 years old in good health.

The sample holds one count of this clone. The chain combines TRBV5-6 with TRBJ2-1; 13 nucleotides align to TRBD2. Germline CDR1 SGHDT, CDR2 YYEEEE. J lost 6 bases, V lost 4 bases, and 4 bases had no gene match. The CDR3 is made up of 15 amino acids. DNA of the CDR3: TGTGCCAGCAGCGGAGGGACTAGCGGGATCAATGAGCAGTTCTTC. Translating gives CASSGGTSGINEQFF.

The chain recombines TRBV5-1 with TRBJ2-5, with 9 bases matching TRBD1. V shed 4 bases, J shed 1 base, and the junction held 14 bases outside the gene matches. This CDR3 has 18 amino acids. Germline V gene data show CDR1 as SGHRS and CDR2 as YFSETQ. The CDR3 spells CASSLTPGQGRGQETQYF. Here the CDR3 DNA reads TGCGCCAGCAGCCTAACTCCGGGACAGGGTAGGGGCCAAGAGACCCAGTACTTC.

The CDR3 coding sequence is TGTGCCAGCAGCTGGACAGGGGGCTATCAGCCCCAGCATTTT. Amino acid sequence: CASSWTGGYQPQHF. The V and J genes are TRBV28 and TRBJ1-5; 11 bases align to TRBD1. V lost 6 bases to trimming and J lost 5 bases; unmatched junction nucleotides: 3. This CDR3 contains 14 residues. Germline values: CDR1 MDHEN, CDR2 SYDVKM.

This clone was detected only once. The chain links TRBV5-1 to TRBJ2-7; D perhaps matches TRBD1 (6 bases). Germline V CDR1 and CDR2: SGHRS, YFSETQ. This CDR3 is built from 14 residues. The germline V and J ends were trimmed by 2 bases and 0 bases, with 9 bases remaining between them. CDR3 sequence: CASSFTGSSYEQYF. The DNA of the CDR3 is TGCGCCAGCAGCTTTACAGGGAGCTCCTACGAGCAGTACTTC.

The chain couples TRBV11-2 to TRBJ1-3; D uncertain. V lost 1 base, J lost 8 bases, and 15 bases lay in between. The germline CDR1 and CDR2 sequences are SGHAT and FQNNGV. The CDR3 is 15 residues long. CDR3 in amino acids: CASSLVRPGGDTIYF. The DNA for the CDR3 is TGTGCCAGCAGCTTAGTTCGCCCCGGTGGTGACACCATATATTTT.

The chain joins TRBV6-5 to TRBJ2-1; D might be TRBD1 or TRBD2, each matching 6 bases. Germline CDR1 and CDR2: MNHEY and SVGAGI. The V and J ends lost 6 bases and 8 bases respectively, with 11 bases between them. This CDR3 contains 12 residues. The CDR3 DNA reads as TGTGCCAGCAGGGGGGGCACGGATGAGCAGTTCTTC. Its translation is CASRGGTDEQFF.

The chain joins TRBV7-6 to TRBJ2-7; perhaps TRBD1 as D (6 bases). The CDR3 loop spans 17 amino acids. The V gene lost 4 bases and the J gene lost 2 bases, with 21 bases spanning the gap. Germline-derived CDR1 and CDR2 are SGHVS and FNYEAQ. As DNA, the CDR3 is TGTGCCAGCAGCTCGCATATGGACAGCGCGGACACCTACGAGCAGTACTTC. Amino acids: CASSSHMDSADTYEQYF. Using reference TRBV7-6 and TRBJ2-7 for the parts outside the CDR3, the full variable domain is GAGVSQSPRYKVTKRGQDVALRCDPISGHVSLYWYRQALGQGPEFLTYFNYEAQQDKSGLPNDRFSAERPEGSISTLTIQRTEQRDSAMYRCASSSHMDSADTYEQYFGPGTRLTVT.

The rearrangement joins TRBV7-9 to TRBJ2-1; the match to TRBD2 covers 14 bases. The V segment lost 1 base and the J segment 9 bases; nucleotides outside the gene matches: 8. This CDR3 is 17 amino acids long. Germline lookup yields CDR1 SEHNR and CDR2 FQNEAQ (reference sequence). CDR3 loop: CASSLVGRGLAGGEQFF. The CDR3 nucleotides are TGTGCCAGCAGCTTAGTAGGCAGAGGACTAGCGGGAGGTGAGCAGTTCTTC.

J is TRBJ2-7 and V is TRBV6-5; D gene uncertain. There are 14 residues in the CDR3. Germline CDR1 reads MNHEY; CDR2 reads SVGAGI. With 2 bases removed from V and 0 bases from J, the gap between germline ends came to 8 bases. The CDR3 sequence is CASSYGRSSYEQYF. DNA for the CDR3: TGTGCCAGCAGTTACGGAAGAAGCTCCTACGAGCAGTACTTC.

This clone has just one count. The genes are TRBV6-5 and TRBJ1-1, with a tentative D call TRBD1 (6 bases). Trimming removed 0 bases from V and 11 bases from J, with 16 bases in between. From germline, CDR1 is MNHEY and CDR2 SVGAGI. CDR3 length: 14 amino acids. CDR3 bases: TGTGCCAGCAGTTACTCCGAAGGCCCAGGGGCGGCTTTCTTT. Protein product: CASSYSEGPGAAFF.

In the case of this clone: A clone one base away is much larger, so this may be a read error. The chain uses TRBV2 and TRBJ2-7, with 7 bases aligning to TRBD1. The V segment lost 6 bases and the J segment 1 base; nucleotides outside the gene matches: 3. Germline CDR1 reads SNHLY; CDR2 reads FYNNEI. This CDR3 spans 13 amino acids. The CDR3 nucleotides are TGTGCCAGCAGGCCGGGACAGTCCTACGAGCAGTACTTC. Protein: CASRPGQSYEQYF.

The rearrangement uses TRBV2 and TRBJ1-5; D might be TRBD1 (5 bases). The germline V gene encodes CDR1 SNHLY and CDR2 FYNNEI. There are 14 residues in the CDR3. With 1 base removed from V and 3 bases from J, the gap between germline ends came to 7 bases. Here the CDR3 reads CASSEGGPNQPQHF. The CDR3 DNA sequence: TGTGCCAGCAGTGAAGGGGGCCCCAATCAGCCCCAGCATTTT.

The J gene is TRBJ2-7, the V gene TRBV12-5; no clear D gene. This CDR3 has 12 amino acids. Germline CDR1 LGHNT, CDR2 FRNRAP. V was clipped by 3 bases and J by 4 bases, with 7 bases between them. CDR3 nucleotide sequence: TGTGCTAGTGGTTTCGTCGCGTACGAGCAGTACTTC. It encodes CASGFVAYEQYF.

The chain has TRBV28 and TRBJ2-1; unclear D gene. The CDR3 contains 14 residues. Germline CDR1 reads MDHEN; CDR2 reads SYDVKM. The ends were cut back, 6 bases at V and 8 bases at J, with 17 bases in the middle. The CDR3 is CASRTGLHPDEQFF. The DNA for the CDR3 is TGTGCCAGCAGGACGGGTCTACACCCAGATGAGCAGTTCTTC.

The sample holds a few counts of this clone. The chain is built from TRBV21-1 and TRBJ1-2; TRBD1 is the table's D call, not checked against the DNA. TRBV21-1 is described as a pseudogene. There are 13 residues in the CDR3. CDR3 bases: TGTGCCAGCGCCAGGGGGGATTTCTATGGCTACACCTTC. Encoded protein: CASARGDFYGYTF.

The gene calls are TRBV6-5 and TRBJ2-5, with D perhaps TRBD2 (5 bases). With 2 bases removed from V and 0 bases from J, the gap between germline ends came to 10 bases. CDR1 is MNHEY, CDR2 SVGAGI, per germline. The CDR3 length is 15 residues. The CDR3 DNA follows: TGTGCCAGCAGTTACGTATCGGGGTACCAAGAGACCCAGTACTTC. It codes for CASSYVSGYQETQYF.

The chain combines TRBV10-3 with TRBJ1-1; 8 bases align to TRBD1. Per germline, CDR1 ENHRY and CDR2 SYGVKD. J was trimmed by 4 bases and V by 6 bases; bases with no gene match: 10. The CDR3 covers 15 residues. The CDR3 sequence: CAIRDRVIGGTEAFF. For the CDR3, the DNA is TGTGCCATCAGGGACAGGGTAATCGGTGGCACTGAAGCTTTCTTT.